These T cell receptor beta chains were read from a single sample in a study of post-analysis software for immune sequencing data. TCRdb fed the PCR reads into MiXCR, producing one record per CDR3 protein. Of about 770,000 distinct CDR3 sequences in the sample, approximately 44% are singletons; the top ten hold roughly 4.9%. Sequenced sample: blood. These receptors all stem from a girl aged 5 to 17 with multiple sclerosis. The CDR3 runs from the conserved cysteine through the conserved F or W. The D gene is left open where the match is weak. A row's size may be missing; if present it is once, few, many or a size class.

clone_size	d_call	v_call	j_call	cdr3_aa	cdr3_nt
-	TRBD2	TRBV15	TRBJ2-1	CATSRDLPTPGTSGNSYNEQFF	TGTGCCACCAGCAGAGATCTCCCGACTCCCGGGACTAGCGGCAACTCCTACAATGAGCAGTTCTTC
-	-	TRBV29-1	TRBJ2-1	CSVKGGSLDNEQFF	TGCAGCGTGAAGGGGGGGAGTCTGGACAATGAGCAGTTCTTC
once	TRBD2	TRBV7-9	TRBJ2-1	CTSSLGTSGSQLYNEQFF	TGTACCAGCAGCTTAGGGACTAGCGGGAGTCAACTTTACAATGAGCAGTTCTTC
few	TRBD1	TRBV15	TRBJ2-7	CATSRDSLTGAEQYF	TGTGCCACCAGCAGAGACTCATTGACAGGGGCCGAGCAGTACTTC
-	-	TRBV7-6	TRBJ2-1	CASSLASNSYNEQFF	TGTGCCAGCAGCTTAGCCTCCAACTCCTACAATGAGCAGTTCTTC
few	-	TRBV24-1	TRBJ2-4	CATSDPGQTNIQYF	TGTGCCACCAGTGACCCGGGACAAACAAACATTCAGTACTTC
few	-	TRBV6-5	TRBJ2-7	CASRLQGINEQYF	TGTGCCAGCAGGTTACAGGGTATCAACGAGCAGTACTTC
-	-	TRBV12-3/TRBV12-4	TRBJ2-1	CASSFSLSTNEQFF	TGTGCCAGCAGTTTCTCATTAAGCACCAATGAGCAGTTCTTC
-	TRBD2	TRBV12-3/TRBV12-4	TRBJ2-7	CASSLVGLAGGRSYEQYF	TGTGCCAGCAGTTTAGTCGGACTAGCGGGAGGAAGGTCCTACGAGCAGTACTTC
few	-	TRBV12-3/TRBV12-4	TRBJ1-5	CASSKGQNQPQHF	TGTGCCAGCAGTAAAGGACAGAATCAGCCCCAGCATTTT
few	-	TRBV20-1	TRBJ2-1	CSAPWANEQFF	TGCAGTGCTCCTTGGGCCAATGAGCAGTTCTTC
-	TRBD1	TRBV20-1	TRBJ2-1	CSARSGGTETTTTTNAYNEQFF	TGCAGTGCTAGGTCAGGGGGCACGGAGACTACTACTACTACTAATGCCTACAATGAGCAGTTCTTC
few	-	TRBV7-9	TRBJ1-4	CASSSGHRNEKLFF	TGTGCCAGCAGCTCGGGACATCGTAATGAAAAACTGTTTTTT
-	-	TRBV7-6	TRBJ2-7	CASSLTIQGGEQYF	TGTGCCAGCAGCTTAACTATACAGGGTGGCGAGCAGTACTTC
-	TRBD1	TRBV4-3	TRBJ1-6	CASSQDAGQDSLFAYNSPLHF	TGCGCCAGCAGCCAAGACGCCGGACAGGACTCCTTATTTGCCTATAATTCACCCCTCCACTTT
-	-	TRBV12-3/TRBV12-4	TRBJ1-5	CASSSGRPVDQPQHF	TGTGCCAGCAGTTCTGGCCGACCAGTAGATCAGCCCCAGCATTTT
-	-	TRBV12-3/TRBV12-4	TRBJ2-5	CASSGDRLQETQYF	TGTGCCAGCAGTGGCGACAGGTTGCAAGAGACCCAGTACTTC
few	-	TRBV9	TRBJ2-7	CASSVDISGNTVEHEQYF	TGTGCCAGCAGCGTAGATATTTCTGGGAACACGGTAGAGCACGAGCAGTACTTC
-	-	TRBV7-2	TRBJ2-4	CASSLVAHKNIQYF	TGTGCCAGCAGCTTGGTGGCGCACAAAAACATTCAGTACTTC
few	-	TRBV9	TRBJ1-3	CASSVDISGNTIYF	TGTGCCAGCAGCGTCGATATCTCTGGAAACACCATATATTTT
-	-	TRBV3-1	TRBJ2-5	CASSQQGESETQYF	TGTGCCAGCAGCCAACAGGGTGAGAGTGAGACCCAGTACTTC
-	TRBD1	TRBV19	TRBJ1-2	CASSIDGTGDYGYTF	TGTGCCAGTAGTATAGATGGGACAGGGGACTATGGCTACACCTTC